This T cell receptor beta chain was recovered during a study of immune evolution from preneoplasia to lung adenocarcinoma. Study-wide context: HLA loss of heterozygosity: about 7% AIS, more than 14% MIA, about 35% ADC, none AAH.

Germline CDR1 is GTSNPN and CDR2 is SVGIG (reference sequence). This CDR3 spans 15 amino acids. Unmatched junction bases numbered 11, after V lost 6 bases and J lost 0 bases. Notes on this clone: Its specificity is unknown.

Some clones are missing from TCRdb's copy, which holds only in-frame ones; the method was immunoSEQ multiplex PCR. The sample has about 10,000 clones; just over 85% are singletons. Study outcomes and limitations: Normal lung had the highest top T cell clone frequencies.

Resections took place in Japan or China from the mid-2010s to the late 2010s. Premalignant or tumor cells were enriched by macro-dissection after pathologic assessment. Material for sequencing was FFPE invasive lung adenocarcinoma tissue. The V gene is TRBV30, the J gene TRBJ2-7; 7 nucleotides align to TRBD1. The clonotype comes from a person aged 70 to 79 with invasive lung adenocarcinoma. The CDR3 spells CACWGGTDSSYEQYF. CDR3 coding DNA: TGTGCCTGCTGGGGTGGGACAGACAGCTCCTACGAGCAGTACTTC.